The 5 T cell receptor beta chains presented below share a single source sample, sequenced in a study of breast tumors, draining lymph nodes, adjacent tissues. TCRdb called the multiplex PCR reads again in MiXCR, with one record for every CDR3 protein. Seen here are 50,000 to 85,000 distinct CDR3 sequences, less than 50% observed once, and the top ten hold 8% to 9.5%. Sequencing used breast tumor tissue. These receptors were taken from a female donor with breast cancer. Some clones in this sample may be carry-over from other donors' samples.

This clonotype was found many times. The rearrangement uses TRBV6-1 and TRBJ2-2; 8 bases agree with TRBD2. Unmatched junction bases numbered 13, after V lost 5 bases and J lost 11 bases. Germline V gives CDR1 MNHNS, CDR2 SASEGT. This CDR3 region has 15 residues. The CDR3 is CASSSGSRLLLELFF. The CDR3 region has the DNA TGTGCCAGCAGTAGCGGGAGTCGTTTATTGTTAGAGCTGTTTTTT.

The V call is TRBV5-1, the J call TRBJ2-6; TRBD2 agrees at 13 bases. The CDR3 has 15 amino acids. V trimming: 4 bases; J trimming: 10 bases; junction bases outside the gene matches: 5. From germline, CDR1 is SGHRS and CDR2 YFSETQ. This CDR3 reads CASSRLTSGGNVLTF. DNA of the CDR3: TGCGCCAGCAGCCGATTGACTAGCGGGGGGAACGTCCTGACTTTC.

This clonotype occurred once. J is TRBJ2-7 and V is TRBV7-2; weak D call: TRBD2 (5 bases). The CDR3 runs to 13 residues. V lost 11 bases and J lost 3, with 17 bases in between. The germline CDR1 and CDR2 sequences are SGHTA and FQGNSA. CDR3 DNA: TGTGCCGGCGGCTCTAGCCCTAGCTACGAGCAGTACTTC. Its protein is CAGGSSPSYEQYF.

This clonotype has a handful of counts. A read error may explain this, as a much larger clone is one base away. V gene TRBV7-9 combines with J gene TRBJ1-2; 7 nucleotides agree with TRBD1. Germline lookup yields CDR1 SEHNR and CDR2 FQNEAQ (reference sequence). CDR3 size: 16 residues. The trim removed 0 bases at V and 12 bases at J, leaving 16 bases unmatched. The CDR3 region has the DNA TGTGCCAGCAGCTTAGCGGAGGCATGGACCCGAGGGGGCCACACCTTC. Its translation: CASSLAEAWTRGGHTF.

This clonotype has ten or more counts. V usage is TRBV6-1 and J usage is TRBJ1-4; D is unresolved. Germline loops: CDR1 MNHNS, CDR2 SASEGT. V lost 6 bases and J 1 base, leaving 18 bases between the germline ends. CDR3 length: 17 residues. The CDR3 nucleotides are TGTGCCAGCAGATCCCTTTATCGCGGGGAAACTAATGAAAAACTGTTTTTT. Its translation: CASRSLYRGETNEKLFF.